The 25 T cell receptor beta chains below come from one sample, sequenced in a study of blood T cell repertoires in COVID-19. Profiled with immunoSEQ multiplex PCR; TCRdb holds only in-frame clones, not every one. The sample lists 250,000 or so clones, roughly four fifths occurring once. Sequencing was done on a sample of peripheral blood. These receptors came from an older woman with acute or convalescent COVID-19.

CDR3 DNA sequence: TGTGCCAGCAGTTTATTAGGGAGCGAGCAGTTCTTC. Its translation is CASSLLGSEQFF. This chain joins TRBV28 and TRBJ2-1; D is perhaps TRBD2 (5 bases). V lost 1 base and J lost 10, with 8 bases in between. CDR1 and CDR2 from the germline V gene are MDHEN and SYDVKM. The CDR3 sequence is 12 residues long.

This chain joins TRBV6-5 and TRBJ1-1, with no clear D. Germline V CDR1 and CDR2: MNHEY, SVGAGI. The CDR3 length is 15 residues. V lost 5 bases, J lost 4 bases, and 17 bases lay in between. CDR3 DNA: TGTGCCAGCAGTATCCATCCCGGGGAGGGCACTGAAGCTTTCTTT. Protein: CASSIHPGEGTEAFF.

This rearrangement joins TRBV6-5 to TRBJ1-1; D might be TRBD1 (6 bases). The germline CDR1 and CDR2 sequences are MNHEY and SVGAGI. V dropped 0 bases and J dropped 3 bases, with 14 bases sitting between them. CDR3 length equals 16 residues. The CDR3 coding sequence is TGTGCCAGCAGTTACTCCGGCAGGGGTACCGACACTGAAGCTTTCTTT. Residues: CASSYSGRGTDTEAFF.

The V call is TRBV15, the J call TRBJ2-5, with TRBD2 as a possible D gene (6 bases). V was pared by 5 bases and J by 2 bases, with 24 bases between. Germline V CDR1 and CDR2: LNHNV, YYDKDF (reference sequence). This CDR3 region has 18 residues. Written as DNA, the CDR3 is TGTGCCACCAGCCATACTCGGGGCTTACTAGCCAGACAAGAGACCCAGTACTTC. This codes for CATSHTRGLLARQETQYF.

V gene TRBV6-5 combines with J gene TRBJ1-4, with unresolved D. The CDR3 length is 15 residues. Germline assignment: CDR1 MNHEY and CDR2 SVGAGI. Trimming removed 7 bases from V and 0 bases from J, with 12 bases in between. This chain's CDR3 is CASTAGFATNEKLFF. In nucleotides, the CDR3 is TGTGCCAGCACCGCAGGCTTTGCAACTAATGAAAAACTGTTTTTT.

The chain couples TRBV4-1 to TRBJ1-1, with D uncertain. This CDR3 has 18 residues. Trimming removed 1 base from V and 0 bases from J, with 18 bases in between. Germline assignment: CDR1 MGHRA and CDR2 YSYEKL. The CDR3 loop reads CASSQVAQIRAVNTEAFF. The CDR3 DNA sequence: TGCGCCAGCAGCCAAGTAGCGCAGATCCGAGCCGTGAACACTGAAGCTTTCTTT.

This clone was seen a few times. The rearrangement joins TRBV4-3 to TRBJ1-2, with D hard to call. Between the trimmed V and J ends, which lost 0 bases and 6 bases, there was a span of 17 bases. There are 16 residues in the CDR3. Germline assignment: CDR1 LGHNA and CDR2 YSLEER. For the CDR3, the DNA is TGCGCCAGCAGCCAAGACTTCAGCAGGTTTGGTGATGGCTACACCTTC. Encoded protein: CASSQDFSRFGDGYTF.

The genes are TRBV5-1 and TRBJ2-7; the D is unclear. Germline CDR1 and CDR2: SGHRS and YFSETQ. This CDR3 has 14 residues. Trimming stripped 2 bases from V and 6 bases from J, with 15 bases between. The CDR3 loop reads CASSLTGPVGEQYF. CDR3 DNA: TGCGCCAGCAGCTTAACTGGGCCTGTGGGCGAGCAGTACTTC. The full variable domain, completed using reference TRBV5-1 and TRBJ2-7, is KAGVTQTPRYLIKTRGQQVTLSCSPISGHRSVSWYQQTPGQGLQFLFEYFSETQRNKGNFPGRFSGRQFSNSRSEMNVSTLELGDSALYLCASSLTGPVGEQYFGPGTRLTVT.

The chain is built from TRBV18 and TRBJ1-2; possibly TRBD1 for D (5 bases). The CDR3 is 16 amino acids. In germline, CDR1 is KGHSH, CDR2 LQKENI. The ends were cut back, 6 bases at V and 6 bases at J, with 23 bases in the middle. In nucleotides, the CDR3 is TGTGCCAGCTCCACAGCACAAGCCAAGGCAGGGAATGGCTACACCTTC. Protein sequence: CASSTAQAKAGNGYTF. The full variable domain, rest sourced from reference TRBV18 and TRBJ1-2, is NAGVMQNPRHLVRRRGQEARLRCSPMKGHSHVYWYRQLPEEGLKFMVYLQKENIIDESGMPKERFSAEFPKEGPSILRIQQVVRGDSAAYFCASSTAQAKAGNGYTFGSGTRLTVV.

The chain employs TRBV9 and TRBJ2-2; no clear D. V was cut by 0 bases and J by 6 bases, with 6 bases left in between. This CDR3 has 13 amino acids. Germline values: CDR1 SGDLS, CDR2 YYNGEE. CDR3 sequence: CASSVGPPGELFF. In DNA form, the CDR3 reads TGTGCCAGCAGCGTAGGGCCACCCGGGGAGCTGTTTTTT.

Remarks on this clone: The sample has other DNA sequences that encode this CDR3 too. V and J are TRBV5-4 and TRBJ2-7; D may be TRBD1 (5 bases). Germline assignment: CDR1 SGHNT and CDR2 YYREEE (reference sequence). Trimming cost V 1 base and J 1 base, with 6 bases left between them. The CDR3 totals 13 residues. The CDR3 is CASSLTGSYEQYF. As DNA, the CDR3 is TGTGCCAGCAGCTTGACAGGTTCCTACGAGCAGTACTTC.

V is TRBV10-2 and J is TRBJ1-3, with D uncertain. Per germline, CDR1 WSHSY and CDR2 SAAADI. This CDR3 comprises 15 residues. The V end lost 0 bases, the J end lost 0 bases, and 6 bases lay between the germline ends. The CDR3 DNA reads TGCGCCAGCAGTGAGTCGGCAGTCTCTGGAAACACCATATATTTT. This sequence encodes CASSESAVSGNTIYF.

The V call is TRBV7-2, the J call TRBJ1-5; 7 bases agree with TRBD1. The CDR3 is made up of 16 amino acids. Germline-derived CDR1 and CDR2 are SGHTA and FQGNSA. The V gene end was trimmed by 5 bases and the J gene end by 10 bases; junction bases not matched to a gene: 17. The CDR3 reads CASSENTGASSGPQHF. CDR3 bases: TGTGCCAGCAGCGAAAATACAGGGGCGTCCTCAGGCCCCCAGCATTTT.

V gene TRBV6-5 combines with J gene TRBJ1-6, with D tentatively TRBD1 (5 bases). Germline CDR1 reads MNHEY; CDR2 reads SVGAGI. Trimming left V 2 bases short and J 6 bases short, with 8 bases between. This CDR3 region has 14 residues. CDR3 sequence reads: CASSYGASNSPLHF. Here the CDR3 DNA reads TGTGCCAGCAGTTACGGGGCTTCTAATTCACCCCTCCACTTT.

The chain joins TRBV3-1 (or the pseudogene TRBV3-2) to TRBJ1-1, with 9 nucleotides matching TRBD1. Germline CDR1 LGHDT, CDR2 YNNKEL (reference sequence). The junction had 5 bases not matched to a gene; V was cut back by 5 bases and J by 1 base. This CDR3 is 15 amino acids long. The CDR3: CASSETGQGNTEAFF. CDR3 sequence (DNA): TGTGCCAGCAGCGAAACGGGACAGGGGAACACTGAAGCTTTCTTT.

The genes are TRBV21-1 and TRBJ2-1; the table calls TRBD1, which could not be checked here. TRBV21-1 is annotated as a pseudogene. The CDR3 is 15 residues long. CDR3 nucleotides: TGTGCCAGCAGTAAGACAGGGAGGCACGGGAATGAGCAGTTCTTC. Its protein product is CASSKTGRHGNEQFF.

V is TRBV15 and J is TRBJ1-4, with a tentative D call TRBD1 (5 bases). Between the trimmed V and J ends, which lost 5 bases and 8 bases, there was a span of 12 bases. The length of the CDR3 is 13 residues. From germline, CDR1 is LNHNV and CDR2 YYDKDF (reference sequence). The CDR3 spells CATSLSGIEKLFF. The CDR3, as DNA: TGTGCCACCAGCCTTTCAGGGATCGAAAAACTGTTTTTT.

The rearrangement links TRBV6-5 to TRBJ1-1, with TRBD1 identical over 8 bases. With 4 bases clipped from V and 5 bases from J, the junction kept 3 bases outside the gene matches. The germline V gene has CDR1 MNHEY and CDR2 SVGAGI. The CDR3 has 13 amino acids. The CDR3 sequence: CASSSRGLTEAFF. CDR3 bases: TGTGCCAGCAGTTCCAGGGGGCTGACTGAAGCTTTCTTT.

The chain is built from TRBV7-2 and TRBJ2-1, with 9 bases that match TRBD1. The CDR3 contains 15 residues. The V segment lost 5 bases and the J segment 2 bases; nucleotides outside the gene matches: 4. The germline gives CDR1 SGHTA, CDR2 FQGNSA. Here the CDR3 reads CASSMTGGPYNEQFF. The CDR3 DNA follows: TGTGCCAGCAGCATGACAGGGGGGCCCTACAATGAGCAGTTCTTC.

This sequence joins TRBV7-6 and TRBJ1-3, with D maybe TRBD1 (6 bases). Germline values: CDR1 SGHVS, CDR2 FNYEAQ. V was clipped by 1 base and J by 4 bases, with 8 bases between them. The length of the CDR3 is 14 residues. Here the CDR3 reads CASSLEQGGNTIYF. The CDR3 DNA follows: TGTGCCAGCAGCTTAGAGCAGGGGGGAAACACCATATATTTT.

The chain recombines TRBV4-3 with TRBJ1-4; D is undetermined. CDR1 is LGHNA and CDR2 is YSLEER in the germline V gene. Trimming took off 3 bases at V and 0 bases at J, with 8 bases between the two ends. The CDR3 totals 15 residues. CDR3 DNA sequence: TGCGCCAGCAGCCAGGCCGCCACAACTAATGAAAAACTGTTTTTT. Translation: CASSQAATTNEKLFF.

The J gene is TRBJ1-1, the V gene TRBV7-2; a possible D gene is TRBD1 (6 bases). CDR3 length: 16 residues. Trimming took off 1 base at V and 5 bases at J, with 17 bases between the two ends. The V gene's germline CDR1 is SGHTA and CDR2 FQGNSA. The CDR3 is CASSLDGGPGGTEAFF. The DNA for the CDR3 is TGTGCCAGCAGCTTAGATGGGGGGCCGGGGGGAACTGAAGCTTTCTTT.

This clone appeared a few times. V is TRBV29-1 and J is TRBJ1-5, with D uncertain. Germline-derived CDR1 and CDR2 are SQVTM and ANQGSEA. Between the trimmed V and J ends, which lost 4 bases and 0 bases, there was a span of 7 bases. The CDR3 sequence is 13 residues long. The CDR3 nucleotides are TGCAGCGTTGTCTTTTATAGCAATCAGCCCCAGCATTTT. Translation gives CSVVFYSNQPQHF.

The rearrangement uses TRBV16 and TRBJ2-7; a possible D gene is TRBD2 (5 bases). The CDR3 has 12 residues. Trimming pared 2 bases from V and 7 bases from J, leaving 9 bases between. Germline V lookup: CDR1 KGHSY, CDR2 FQNENV. The CDR3 bases are TGTGCCAGCAGCCAACACAGAGGGGAGCAGTACTTC. It codes for CASSQHRGEQYF.

V gene TRBV6-2 or TRBV6-3 combines with J gene TRBJ1-4; 8 positions agree with TRBD1. This CDR3 has 16 amino acids. The J segment lost 0 bases and the V segment lost 5 bases, leaving 5 bases of the junction unmatched. The germline gives CDR1 MNHEY, CDR2 SVGEGT. The CDR3 region is CASSRDRLATNEKLFF. DNA of the CDR3: TGTGCCAGCAGTCGGGACAGGTTGGCAACTAATGAAAAACTGTTTTTT.